This passage covers 22 T cell receptor beta chains from one sample sequenced in a study of cytomegalovirus exposure and HLA in healthy donors. PCR used 60 Vbeta primers and 13 Jbeta primers. Data came from immunoSEQ multiplex PCR; TCRdb stores just in-frame clones and leaves some out. This sample yields some 200,000 clones, of which about 80% are seen a single time; under 0.75% belongs to the top ten. The sample comprised PBMCs. Receptors were obtained from a boy aged 5-17 years in good health and CMV-seronegative.

The V and J genes are TRBV7-3 and TRBJ2-7, with TRBD2 identical over 10 bases. V shed 2 bases, J shed 3 bases, and the junction held 7 bases outside the gene matches. Looked up from germline, CDR1 is SGHTA and CDR2 is FQGTGA. This CDR3 spans 16 amino acids. CDR3 protein: CASSLYASGRGYEQYF. The CDR3 DNA sequence: TGTGCCAGCAGCTTATACGCTAGCGGGAGAGGCTACGAGCAGTACTTC.

The rearrangement uses TRBV4-1 and TRBJ1-2; a possible D gene is TRBD1 (6 bases). V dropped 3 bases and J dropped 8 bases, with 19 bases sitting between them. Germline V gives CDR1 MGHRA, CDR2 YSYEKL. This CDR3 has 15 residues. CDR3 DNA: TGCGCCAGCAGCCAGGATCTTCAGGGGTTAAGGGGCTACACCTTC. Translated: CASSQDLQGLRGYTF.

J is TRBJ2-7 and V is TRBV25-1; maybe TRBD2 (7 bases). Trimming took off 3 bases at V and 6 bases at J, with 18 bases between the two ends. CDR3 length: 15 amino acids. CDR1 and CDR2 (germline): MGHDK, SYGVNS. CDR3 sequence reads: CASSEDRRGAVEQYF. The CDR3 coding sequence is TGTGCCAGCAGTGAGGACAGACGGGGGGCGGTCGAGCAGTACTTC.

J is TRBJ2-1 and V is TRBV7-2; maybe TRBD2 (5 bases). Trimming shortened V by 4 bases and J by 10 bases, and 8 bases separated the two germline ends. Germline assignment: CDR1 SGHTA and CDR2 FQGNSA. The CDR3 loop spans 11 amino acids. CDR3 region: CASSSVAEQFF. The CDR3 nucleotides read TGTGCCAGCAGCTCAGTAGCGGAGCAGTTCTTC.

The chain is built from TRBV4-1 and TRBJ1-1; unclear D gene. The germline V gene has CDR1 MGHRA and CDR2 YSYEKL. The CDR3 loop spans 15 amino acids. With 5 bases removed from V and 0 bases from J, the gap between germline ends came to 13 bases. The CDR3 sequence is CASSSLKPMNTEAFF. CDR3 sequence (DNA): TGCGCCAGCAGCTCACTCAAACCCATGAACACTGAAGCTTTCTTT.

The V and J genes are TRBV29-1 and TRBJ2-5, with TRBD1 as a possible D gene (7 bases). The germline V and J ends were trimmed by 8 bases and 1 base, with 17 bases remaining between them. Germline V lookup: CDR1 SQVTM, CDR2 ANQGSEA. CDR3 length equals 14 residues. The CDR3 bases are TGCAGCTTCCGACAGGGCGGGGTCCAAGAGACCCAGTACTTC. Translation gives CSFRQGGVQETQYF.

This rearrangement joins TRBV29-1 to TRBJ1-6; possibly TRBD1 for D (6 bases). Looked up from germline, CDR1 is SQVTM and CDR2 is ANQGSEA. V was trimmed by 4 bases and J by 6 bases, leaving 10 bases between them. The CDR3 contains 13 residues. In DNA, the CDR3 is TGCAGCGTTGGACAGGACCTTAATTCACCCCTCCACTTT. Protein: CSVGQDLNSPLHF. Looking up the rest from reference TRBV29-1 and TRBJ1-6 gives the full variable domain: SAVISQKPSRDICQRGTSLTIQCQVDSQVTMMFWYRQQPGQSLTLIATANQGSEATYESGFVIDKFPISRPNLTFSTLTVSNMSPEDSSIYLCSVGQDLNSPLHFGNGTRLTVT.

This clone came up a few times. The chain links TRBV25-1 to TRBJ1-6; 9 nucleotides line up with TRBD1. Germline loops: CDR1 MGHDK, CDR2 SYGVNS. The CDR3 has 16 amino acids. Unmatched junction bases numbered 14, after V lost 6 bases and J lost 11 bases. The CDR3 spells CASSLQGTGRNTPLHF. The CDR3 DNA follows: TGTGCCAGCAGCCTTCAGGGGACAGGGCGGAATACACCCCTCCACTTT.

The chain joins TRBV5-4 to TRBJ2-7; 10 bases line up with TRBD1. V gave up 4 bases and J gave up 3 bases; unmatched junction bases: 4. Germline V gene data show CDR1 as SGHNT and CDR2 as YYREEE (reference sequence). This CDR3 contains 14 residues. This CDR3 reads CASSPRDRGYEQYF. The CDR3 region has the DNA TGTGCCAGCAGCCCCCGGGACAGGGGCTACGAGCAGTACTTC.

The chain employs TRBV5-1 and TRBJ2-3, with 8 bases aligning to TRBD1. Trimming took 3 bases from V and 3 from J; bases not matched to a gene: 6. The CDR3 runs 15 residues. The germline V gene has CDR1 SGHRS and CDR2 YFSETQ. In DNA form, the CDR3 reads TGCGCCAGCAGCTCCGACAGGGGACCGACAGATACGCAGTATTTT. Translating gives CASSSDRGPTDTQYF. Drawing the rest from reference TRBV5-1 and TRBJ2-3, the complete variable domain is KAGVTQTPRYLIKTRGQQVTLSCSPISGHRSVSWYQQTPGQGLQFLFEYFSETQRNKGNFPGRFSGRQFSNSRSEMNVSTLELGDSALYLCASSSDRGPTDTQYFGPGTRLTVL.

The J gene is TRBJ1-2, the V gene TRBV7-8, with D hard to call. Germline loops: CDR1 SGHVS, CDR2 FQNEAQ. The CDR3 is 13 amino acids. Trimming took 4 bases from V and 8 from J, leaving 14 bases between them. CDR3 sequence: CASSSFGVEGYTF. CDR3 nucleotide sequence: TGTGCCAGCAGCTCTTTCGGGGTTGAGGGCTACACCTTC.

The genes are TRBV5-1 and TRBJ1-6; a possible D gene is TRBD1 (6 bases). This CDR3 comprises 15 residues. V gave up 4 bases and J gave up 5 bases, with 13 bases separating them. In germline, CDR1 is SGHRS, CDR2 YFSETQ. Written as DNA, the CDR3 is TGCGCCAGCAGCCCCGGGACAAGAGATAATTCACCCCTCCACTTT. Protein product: CASSPGTRDNSPLHF.

The V and J genes are TRBV30 and TRBJ2-2; D might be TRBD1 (6 bases). Trimming removed 1 base from V and 0 bases from J, with 6 bases in between. Per the germline V gene, CDR1 is GTSNPN and CDR2 is SVGIG (reference sequence). This CDR3 contains 14 residues. DNA for the CDR3: TGTGCCTGGAGTGGGACAGCGAACACCGGGGAGCTGTTTTTT. Translated: CAWSGTANTGELFF.

The chain recombines TRBV19 with TRBJ2-7; 10 nucleotides line up with TRBD1. Trimming took 5 bases from V and 5 from J; bases not matched to a gene: 9. The CDR3 contains 15 residues. Germline CDR1 LNHDA, CDR2 SQIVND (reference sequence). The CDR3, as DNA: TGTGCCAGTAGTCCAGACAGGGGGCGCGGGGACGAGCAGTACTTC. Its translation is CASSPDRGRGDEQYF.

This clone has a single count. The chain recombines TRBV30 with TRBJ1-2; 8 nucleotides match TRBD1. The CDR3 contains 14 residues. The germline CDR1 and CDR2 sequences are GTSNPN and SVGIG (reference sequence). V was pared by 2 bases and J by 3 bases, with 5 bases of the junction left unmatched. For the CDR3, the DNA is TGTGCCTGGAGTATATTACAGGGGGACTATGGCTACACCTTC. As protein: CAWSILQGDYGYTF.

The table lists this clone with a few counts. The V gene is TRBV29-1, the J gene TRBJ1-2; D not certain. The CDR3 totals 11 residues. CDR1 and CDR2 from the germline V gene are SQVTM and ANQGSEA. V shed 3 bases and J shed 7 bases, with 9 bases lying between them. The CDR3 is CSVELGGGYTF. For the CDR3, the DNA is TGCAGCGTTGAGTTGGGAGGTGGCTACACCTTC.

The rearrangement joins TRBV30 to TRBJ1-5; TRBD1 matches at 9 bases. The germline V gene encodes CDR1 GTSNPN and CDR2 SVGIG (reference sequence). The CDR3 extends over 17 amino acids. With V trimmed by 1 base and J by 1 base, 8 bases remained unmatched. The CDR3: CAWSDPRQGGSNQPQHF. CDR3 bases: TGTGCCTGGAGTGACCCTAGACAGGGGGGCAGCAATCAGCCCCAGCATTTT.

The rearrangement uses TRBV27 and TRBJ1-2; possible D gene TRBD1, 5 bases. Trimming took 10 bases from V and 2 from J, leaving 11 bases between them. The CDR3 totals 12 residues. CDR1 MNHEY and CDR2 SMNVEV come from the germline V gene (reference sequence). CDR3 loop: CATLRANYGYTF. The CDR3 coding sequence is TGTGCCACCCTCAGGGCAAACTATGGCTACACCTTC.

The chain links TRBV7-2 to TRBJ2-7, with D perhaps TRBD2 (7 bases). The CDR3 is 12 residues long. V lost 11 bases and J 2 bases, leaving 13 bases between the germline ends. Germline-derived CDR1 and CDR2 are SGHTA and FQGNSA. CDR3 DNA: TGTGCCGCGGGGGCCCCTCCCTACGAGCAGTACTTC. Amino acids: CAAGAPPYEQYF.

The chain couples TRBV7-8 to TRBJ2-1; 8 bases fit TRBD2. Germline CDR1 is SGHVS and CDR2 is FQNEAQ. The V segment lost 2 bases and the J segment 5 bases; nucleotides outside the gene matches: 8. This CDR3 is built from 16 residues. DNA of the CDR3: TGTGCCAGCAGCTTAAGTTGGCTAGCGGGTAACAATGAGCAGTTCTTC. Encoded protein: CASSLSWLAGNNEQFF.

This clone was detected only a few times. The chain carries TRBV4-1 and TRBJ2-5, with D possibly matching TRBD1 (5 bases). The J call may be mistaken, given a closer DNA end match to TRBJ2-7. This CDR3 is built from 17 residues. The germline V gene encodes CDR1 MGHRA and CDR2 YSYEKL. The CDR3, as DNA: TGCGCCAGCAGCCAACCATCTACGACAGACAGTACCTACGAGCAGTACTTC. This encodes CASSQPSTTDSTYEQYF.

The chain employs TRBV10-3 and TRBJ1-2; D unresolved. Trimming took off 3 bases at V and 1 base at J, with 9 bases between the two ends. The length of the CDR3 is 14 residues. Germline lookup yields CDR1 ENHRY and CDR2 SYGVKD. The CDR3 nucleotides are TGTGCCATCAGTGACAGGCAGGATAACTATGGCTACACCTTC. Translation gives CAISDRQDNYGYTF.